The clone carrying this T cell receptor (beta chain) was detected only once. Clones were read by immunoSEQ multiplex PCR, and TCRdb kept only the in-frame ones, dropping some. Among under 300,000 clones, around 90% were seen once, and the ten largest hold 0.95% to 1.5%. This sample was included in a study of blood T cell repertoires in COVID-19. The V and J ends lost 2 bases and 1 base respectively, with 5 bases between them. The germline gives CDR1 SGHTA, CDR2 FQGTGA. The CDR3 contains 13 residues. The sample taken for sequencing was PBMCs or T cells enriched from blood (not recorded which). The TCR sequence derives from a human donor in a cohort exposed to, infected with or recovered from COVID-19 (not recorded which). The donor label of this sample is uncertain. The V gene is TRBV7-3, the J gene TRBJ1-1; D remains unclear. For the CDR3, the DNA is TGTGCCAGCAGCTTACGAGGGAACACTGAAGCTTTCTTT. Translation: CASSLRGNTEAFF.